These 16 T cell receptor beta chains share one sample of origin, sequenced in a study of blood T cells in healthy people across ages. Sample-barcoded 5' priming and a J-beta primer mix drove a second PCR of about 6 to 12 cycles. TCRdb analysed the 5' RACE reads with MiXCR anew, one entry per CDR3 protein. The table shows approximately 800,000 distinct CDR3 sequences, with about 36% occurring only once. Sequenced input: blood. The receptors were sampled from a man between 18 and 29 years old in good health.

The chain combines TRBV12-3 or TRBV12-4 with TRBJ2-2, with 10 positions matching TRBD2. The CDR3 contains 18 residues. V was clipped by 3 bases and J by 0 bases; unmatched bases: 7. In nucleotides, the CDR3 is TGTGCCAGCAGTTTCTTACCGGGACTAGCGCCGAACACCGGGGAGCTGTTTTTT. Its translation: CASSFLPGLAPNTGELFF.

Points on this clonotype: A much larger clone is a single base away; this may be a read error. The rearrangement joins TRBV7-2 to TRBJ1-5; unclear D gene. The germline V and J ends were trimmed by 4 bases and 2 bases, with 9 bases remaining between them. The CDR3 contains 14 residues. In germline, CDR1 is SGHTA, CDR2 FQGNSA. In DNA form, the CDR3 reads TGTGCCAGCAGCTCCTGGGAACGCAATCAGCCCCAGCATTTT. Its translation: CASSSWERNQPQHF.

This chain joins TRBV28 and TRBJ1-6; D not resolved. This CDR3 comprises 12 residues. With 6 bases removed from V and 7 bases from J, the gap between germline ends came to 7 bases. Germline CDR1 reads MDHEN; CDR2 reads SYDVKM. CDR3 nucleotide sequence: TGTGCCAGCAGGAGACGAAATTCACCCCTCCACTTT. This gives the protein CASRRRNSPLHF.

This chain links TRBV7-2 with TRBJ1-3; a possible D gene is TRBD1 (6 bases). The germline gives CDR1 SGHTA, CDR2 FQGNSA. This CDR3 has 15 residues. The V gene lost 7 bases and the J gene lost 4 bases, with 17 bases spanning the gap. As DNA, the CDR3 is TGTGCCAGCACCCGAATCAGGGGCGTCGGAAACACCATATATTTT. Amino acids: CASTRIRGVGNTIYF.

This sequence joins TRBV18 and TRBJ2-7; no clear D. The CDR3 is 12 residues long. The V gene's germline CDR1 is KGHSH and CDR2 LQKENI. The germline V and J ends were trimmed by 2 bases and 5 bases, with 7 bases remaining between them. CDR3 nucleotide sequence: TGTGCCAGCTCACCAAATACTGACGAGCAGTACTTC. It translates to CASSPNTDEQYF.

This chain connects TRBV6-2 or TRBV6-3 to TRBJ1-1, with TRBD1 matching 12 bases. Germline-derived CDR1 and CDR2 are MNHEY and SVGEGT. This CDR3 spans 18 amino acids. Losses at the gene ends were 0 bases for V and 3 bases for J; bases not matched to a gene: 8. CDR3 in DNA: TGTGCCAGCAGTTACTCGGTGGGACAGGGGGCGGAGGACACTGAAGCTTTCTTT. This sequence encodes CASSYSVGQGAEDTEAFF.

The chain uses TRBV7-9 and TRBJ1-1; the D gene is possibly TRBD1 (5 bases). CDR1 is SEHNR, CDR2 FQNEAQ, per germline (reference sequence). The CDR3 is 13 residues long. V lost 3 bases to trimming and J lost 5 bases, with 10 bases between them. The CDR3 reads CASSFFGATEAFF. In nucleotides, the CDR3 is TGTGCCAGCAGCTTTTTCGGGGCTACTGAAGCTTTCTTT.

At least ten counts were recorded for this clonotype. The gene calls are TRBV29-1 and TRBJ1-2, with D perhaps matching TRBD1 (5 bases). In germline, CDR1 is SQVTM, CDR2 ANQGSEA. This CDR3 comprises 13 residues. V lost 4 bases and J lost 2, with 11 bases in between. CDR3 nucleotide sequence: TGCAGCGTTGGTCAGGGTGGGAACTATGGCTACACCTTC. Translated: CSVGQGGNYGYTF.

This clonotype was observed a handful of times. CDR3 bases: TGCGCCAGCAGCCCAGGCACGTTTACTAGCACAGATACGCAGTATTTT. It is translated as CASSPGTFTSTDTQYF. This sequence joins TRBV5-1 and TRBJ2-3, with unresolved D. The CDR3 consists of 16 residues. Trimming took off 4 bases at V and 0 bases at J, with 15 bases between the two ends. Germline V gene sequence: CDR1 SGHRS, CDR2 YFSETQ.

The V call is TRBV2, the J call TRBJ1-2; D remains unclear. V was clipped by 10 bases and J by 0 bases, with 12 bases between them. The CDR3 runs 13 residues. CDR1 is SNHLY and CDR2 is FYNNEI in the germline V gene. CDR3 in amino acids: CATRKGTNYGYTF. The CDR3 DNA is TGTGCCACCCGGAAGGGTACTAACTATGGCTACACCTTC. Full variable domain (rest looked up from reference TRBV2 and TRBJ1-2): EPEVTQTPSHQVTQMGQEVILRCVPISNHLYFYWYRQILGQKVEFLVSFYNNEISEKSEIFDDQFSVERPDGSNFTLKIRSTKLEDSAMYFCATRKGTNYGYTFGSGTRLTVV.

V is TRBV10-3 and J is TRBJ2-7, with D uncertain. In germline, CDR1 is ENHRY, CDR2 SYGVKD. The V gene lost 3 bases and the J gene lost 1 base, with 10 bases spanning the gap. The CDR3 is made up of 14 amino acids. The CDR3 bases are TGTGCCATCAGTGACACGGAAGGGTCCTACGAGCAGTACTTC. The encoded protein is CAISDTEGSYEQYF.

The chain uses TRBV18 and TRBJ2-1; D unresolved. The end of the DNA is better explained by TRBJ2-7, so the J call may be wrong. The CDR3 has 13 residues. Germline V gene data show CDR1 as KGHSH and CDR2 as LQKENI. The CDR3 coding sequence is TGTGCCAGCTCACCACCAGGGTACAATGAGCAGTACTTC. Its protein is CASSPPGYNEQYF.

The V gene is TRBV6-5, the J gene TRBJ2-1; possibly TRBD2 for D (5 bases). The CDR3 has 15 amino acids. CDR1 MNHEY and CDR2 SVGAGI come from the germline V gene. The V and J ends lost 6 bases and 0 bases respectively, with 12 bases between them. CDR3 nucleotides: TGTGCCAGCAGAAGAGGGATTAGCTCCTACAATGAGCAGTTCTTC. This gives the protein CASRRGISSYNEQFF.

The chain combines TRBV28 with TRBJ1-2; D uncertain. Looked up from germline, CDR1 is MDHEN and CDR2 is SYDVKM. The CDR3 is made up of 13 amino acids. V was trimmed by 7 bases and J by 4 bases, leaving 13 bases between them. DNA of the CDR3: TGTGCCAGCAATGCCGGGGTTCGCTATGGCTACACCTTC. Its protein is CASNAGVRYGYTF.

The genes are TRBV28 and TRBJ1-4; maybe TRBD1 (5 bases). The CDR3 runs 14 residues. Germline-derived CDR1 and CDR2 are MDHEN and SYDVKM. V shed 7 bases and J shed 4 bases, with 13 bases lying between them. DNA of the CDR3: TGTGCCAGCACCGAGACAGTCATTAATGAAAAACTGTTTTTT. This translates into CASTETVINEKLFF. The full variable domain, completed using reference TRBV28 and TRBJ1-4, is DVKVTQSSRYLVKRTGEKVFLECVQDMDHENMFWYRQDPGLGLRLIYFSYDVKMKEKGDIPEGYSVSREKKERFSLILESASTNQTSMYLCASTETVINEKLFFGSGTQLSVL.

This chain connects TRBV30 to TRBJ2-4, with D possibly matching TRBD2 (5 bases). The tail of the sequence fits TRBJ2-7 better, so the J call may be wrong. The length of the CDR3 is 12 residues. CDR1 and CDR2 (germline): GTSNPN, SVGIG (reference sequence). CDR3 nucleotide sequence: TGTGCCTGGTCGGCCGGGCGGGACGAGCAGTACTTC. It is translated as CAWSAGRDEQYF.